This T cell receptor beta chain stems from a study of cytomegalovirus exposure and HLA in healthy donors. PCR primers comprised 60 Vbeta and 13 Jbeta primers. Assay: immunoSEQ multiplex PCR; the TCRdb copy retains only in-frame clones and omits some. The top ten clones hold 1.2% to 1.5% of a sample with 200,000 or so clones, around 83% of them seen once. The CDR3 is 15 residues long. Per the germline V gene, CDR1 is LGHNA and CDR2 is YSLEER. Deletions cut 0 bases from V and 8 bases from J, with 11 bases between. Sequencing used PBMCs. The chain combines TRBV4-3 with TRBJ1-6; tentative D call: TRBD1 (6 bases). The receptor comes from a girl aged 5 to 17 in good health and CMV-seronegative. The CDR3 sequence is CASSQDRGGDSPLHF. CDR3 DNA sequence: TGCGCCAGCAGCCAAGATAGGGGGGGAGATTCACCCCTCCACTTT.